This TCR beta chain was identified in a study of OX40 agonist ivuxolimab in advanced cancers. Study-level information: Partial responses occurred in Three dose-escalation patients, one with hepatocellular carcinoma and two with cutaneous melanoma.

This CDR3 is built from 12 residues. Germline CDR1 is MNHNY and CDR2 is SVGAGI (reference sequence). V was shortened by 5 bases and J by 11 bases, with 10 bases between the two germline ends. Clones were read by immunoSEQ multiplex PCR, and TCRdb kept only the in-frame ones, dropping some. The profile covers 39,000 or so clones, with 89% appearing a single time and roughly 0.53% taken by the ten largest. The receptor was derived from an adult with an advanced solid tumor such as melanoma, head and neck, liver or kidney cancer. The sample in question was CD4+ or CD8+ T cells sorted from blood, obtained in a trial of the OX40 agonist ivuxolimab. The chain uses TRBV6-6 and TRBJ1-6; D call uncertain. The CDR3 nucleotides are TGTGCCAGCAGTACTTTCAGAACACCCCTCCACTTT. It yields the protein CASSTFRTPLHF.